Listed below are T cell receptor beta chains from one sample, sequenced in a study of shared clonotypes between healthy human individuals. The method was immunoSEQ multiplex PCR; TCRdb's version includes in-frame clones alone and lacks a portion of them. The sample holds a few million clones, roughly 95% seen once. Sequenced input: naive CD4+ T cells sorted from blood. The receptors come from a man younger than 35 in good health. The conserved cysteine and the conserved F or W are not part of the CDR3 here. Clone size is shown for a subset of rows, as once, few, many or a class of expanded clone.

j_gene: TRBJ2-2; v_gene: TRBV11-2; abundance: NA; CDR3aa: ASSLGTSGSIGTGELF
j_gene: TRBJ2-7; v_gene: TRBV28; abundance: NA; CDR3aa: ASSPGQTSYEQY
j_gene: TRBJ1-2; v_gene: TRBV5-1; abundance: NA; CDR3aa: ASSGTWGSMDGYT
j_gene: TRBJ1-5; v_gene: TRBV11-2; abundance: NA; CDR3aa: ASSLDHGNQPQH
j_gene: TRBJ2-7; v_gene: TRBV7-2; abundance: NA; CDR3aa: ASSLSWRIAGTYEQY
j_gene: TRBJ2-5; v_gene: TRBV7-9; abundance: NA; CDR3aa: ASSLEQSPQY
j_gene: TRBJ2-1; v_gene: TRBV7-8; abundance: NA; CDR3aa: ASSSGTATSYNEQF
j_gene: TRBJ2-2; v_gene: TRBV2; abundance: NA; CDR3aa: ASRPEANTGELF
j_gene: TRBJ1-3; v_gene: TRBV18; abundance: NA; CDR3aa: ASSPSTGAGNTIY
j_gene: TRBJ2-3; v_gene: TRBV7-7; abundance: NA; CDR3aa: ASSFGTTDTQY
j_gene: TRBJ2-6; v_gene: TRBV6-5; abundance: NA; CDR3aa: ASSHSPSGANVLT
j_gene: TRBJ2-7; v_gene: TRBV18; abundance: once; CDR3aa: ASSPRLREHLGEQY
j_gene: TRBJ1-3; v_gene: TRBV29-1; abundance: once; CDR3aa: SVEDYRSGNTIY
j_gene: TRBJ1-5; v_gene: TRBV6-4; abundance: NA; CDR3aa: ASSEIGGSSNQPQH
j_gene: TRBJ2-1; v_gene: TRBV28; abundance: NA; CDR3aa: ASRLLLGITEQF
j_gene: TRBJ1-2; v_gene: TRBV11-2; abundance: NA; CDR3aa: ASSLSTRWGGNGYT
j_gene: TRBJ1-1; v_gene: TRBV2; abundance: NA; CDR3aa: ASSDAGYTEAF
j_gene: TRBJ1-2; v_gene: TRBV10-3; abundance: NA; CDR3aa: AIKRGGENYGYT
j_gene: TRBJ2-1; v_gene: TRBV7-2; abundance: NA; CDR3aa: ASSRAGPFGNEQF
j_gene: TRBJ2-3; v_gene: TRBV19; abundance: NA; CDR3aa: ASSGGNLGTDTQY
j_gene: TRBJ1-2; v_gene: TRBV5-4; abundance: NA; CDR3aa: ASSGPGQGSSNYGYT
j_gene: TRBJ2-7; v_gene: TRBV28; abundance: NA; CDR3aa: ASSLGQKSYEQY
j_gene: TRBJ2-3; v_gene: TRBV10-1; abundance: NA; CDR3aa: ASSGRQDGATDTQY
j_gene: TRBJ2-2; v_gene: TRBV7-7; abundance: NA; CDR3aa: ASSLDRAGELF
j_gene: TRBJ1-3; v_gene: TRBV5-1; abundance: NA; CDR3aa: ASSVTGVSGNTIY
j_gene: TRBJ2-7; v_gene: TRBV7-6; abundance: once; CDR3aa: ASSLGGGFDEQY
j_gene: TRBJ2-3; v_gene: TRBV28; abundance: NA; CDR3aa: ASSSTGGSKADTQY
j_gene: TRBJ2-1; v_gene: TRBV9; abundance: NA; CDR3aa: ASSRSEQERAHEQF
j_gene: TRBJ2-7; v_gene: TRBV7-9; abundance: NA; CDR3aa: ASTPPDRGLYEQY
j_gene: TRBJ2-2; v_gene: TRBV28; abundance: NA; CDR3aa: ASGHLNTGELF
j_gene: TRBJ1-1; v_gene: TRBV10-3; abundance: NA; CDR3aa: AISESSGEINTEAF
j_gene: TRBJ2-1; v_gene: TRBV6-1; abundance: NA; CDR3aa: ASSEGVLASHFNEQF
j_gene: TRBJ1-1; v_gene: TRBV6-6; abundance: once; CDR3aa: ASSPQNTEAF
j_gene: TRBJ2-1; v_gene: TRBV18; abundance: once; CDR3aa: ASSPNFDNEQF
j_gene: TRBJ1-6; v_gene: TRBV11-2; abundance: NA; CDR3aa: ASTSIGIVKGYNSPLH
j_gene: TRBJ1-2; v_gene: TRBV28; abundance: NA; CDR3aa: ASSLGQAPYGYT
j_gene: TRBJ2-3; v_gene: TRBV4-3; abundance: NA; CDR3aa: ASSQDIGTGGFPRDTQY
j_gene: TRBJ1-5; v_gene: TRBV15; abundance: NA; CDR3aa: ATDPGTKDRDFGKPQH
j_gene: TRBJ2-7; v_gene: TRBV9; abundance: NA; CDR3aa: ASSVEPQGAEQY
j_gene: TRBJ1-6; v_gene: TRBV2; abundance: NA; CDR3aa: ASSDSGGTLNSPLH
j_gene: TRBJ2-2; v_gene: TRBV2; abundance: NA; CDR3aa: ASSSTGELF
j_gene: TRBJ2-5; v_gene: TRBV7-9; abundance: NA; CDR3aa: ASSPSRAGAETQY
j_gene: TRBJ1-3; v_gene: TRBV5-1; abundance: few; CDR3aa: ASSLEGSSGNTIY
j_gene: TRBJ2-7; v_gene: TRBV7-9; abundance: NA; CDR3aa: ASSFDSSSYEQY
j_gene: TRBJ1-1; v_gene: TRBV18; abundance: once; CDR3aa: ASSPFVGNQIMNTEAF
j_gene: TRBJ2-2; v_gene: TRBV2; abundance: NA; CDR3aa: ASSQAGADTGELF
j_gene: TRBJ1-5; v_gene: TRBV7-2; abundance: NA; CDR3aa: ASSERQTANQPQH